This T cell receptor beta chain was identified in a study of blood T cell repertoires in COVID-19. Trimming took 7 bases from V and 8 from J, leaving 15 bases between them. The CDR3 loop spans 14 amino acids. CDR1 SNHLY and CDR2 FYNNEI come from the germline V gene. The table came from immunoSEQ multiplex PCR; TCRdb's copy has only in-frame clones and leaves some out. Among 210,000 or so clones listed, 75% to 85% were seen once. This sequence joins TRBV2 and TRBJ1-6, with D possibly matching TRBD1 (5 bases). The sample was PBMCs or T cells enriched from blood (not recorded which). The clonotype originates from a man younger than 45 with acute COVID-19. CDR3 coding DNA: TGTGCCAGCACAGGTTCAGGGTCGTATTCACCCCTCCACTTT. It is translated as CASTGSGSYSPLHF.